Following are 25 T cell receptor beta chains from one sample sequenced in a study of STAT5B mutations in CD4+ large granular lymphocyte leukemia. Assay used: immunoSEQ multiplex PCR; TCRdb lists only in-frame clones, some missing. The sample lists around 21,000 clones, about 79% occurring once. The sample consisted of CD4+ T cells from blood buffy coats. The receptor set was obtained from a human donor in good health.

This clone has a handful of counts. The rearrangement uses TRBV19 and TRBJ1-4, with D possibly TRBD1 on 6 matching bases. Germline loops: CDR1 LNHDA, CDR2 SQIVND (reference sequence). This CDR3 has 14 amino acids. The V and J ends lost 6 bases and 7 bases respectively, with 15 bases between them. For the CDR3, the DNA is TGTGCCAGTAGCCAACAGGGCCGGGGTGAAAAACTGTTTTTT. Protein: CASSQQGRGEKLFF.

The J gene is TRBJ2-1, the V gene TRBV4-1; TRBD2 aligns across 7 bases. J lost 3 bases, V lost 1 base, and 9 bases had no gene match. Germline values: CDR1 MGHRA, CDR2 YSYEKL. The CDR3 length is 17 residues. CDR3 in amino acids: CASSQGAGGRNYNEQFF. The CDR3 bases are TGCGCCAGCAGCCAAGGGGCTGGCGGGAGAAACTACAATGAGCAGTTCTTC.

The chain carries TRBV23-1 and TRBJ2-3; perhaps TRBD1 as D (6 bases). TRBV23-1 is placed among ORFs of uncertain function. V lost 4 bases, J lost 3 bases, and 23 bases lay in between. This CDR3 region has 18 residues. CDR3 in DNA: TGCGCCAGCAGTCCTCCCTACTTACAGGGTCTGGCGACAGATACGCAGTATTTT. Amino acids: CASSPPYLQGLATDTQYF.

The chain recombines TRBV30 with TRBJ2-7, with 8 nucleotides matching TRBD1. The germline CDR1 and CDR2 sequences are GTSNPN and SVGIG (reference sequence). The CDR3 runs 17 residues. After removal of 0 bases from V and 6 bases from J, the junction contained 16 bases not matched to a gene. The CDR3 here is CAWSVRGTGIVAGEQYF. In nucleotides, the CDR3 is TGTGCCTGGAGTGTACGTGGGACAGGCATCGTGGCGGGCGAGCAGTACTTC.

The chain couples TRBV18 to TRBJ1-5, with a possible D match to TRBD1 (5 bases). Trimming shortened V by 3 bases and J by 0 bases, and 6 bases separated the two germline ends. The CDR3 length is 14 residues. Per the germline V gene, CDR1 is KGHSH and CDR2 is LQKENI. The CDR3: CASSPQGSNQPQHF. CDR3 DNA: TGTGCCAGCTCACCCCAGGGTAGCAATCAGCCCCAGCATTTT.

CDR3 region: CASIEKGFHNEQFF. CDR3 in DNA: TGTGCCAGCATCGAGAAAGGTTTCCACAATGAGCAGTTCTTC. V is TRBV2 and J is TRBJ2-1; D gene ambiguous. CDR1 is SNHLY, CDR2 FYNNEI, per germline. The CDR3 sequence is 14 residues long. Trimming shortened V by 7 bases and J by 5 bases, and 15 bases separated the two germline ends.

The chain carries TRBV18 and TRBJ2-7, with D perhaps matching TRBD2 (5 bases). The CDR3 has 15 amino acids. The germline gives CDR1 KGHSH, CDR2 LQKENI. The ends were cut back, 3 bases at V and 6 bases at J, with 18 bases in the middle. DNA for the CDR3: TGTGCCAGCTCACCGCCCTCCGGACGTGCGGGCGAGCAGTACTTC. It specifies CASSPPSGRAGEQYF.

V and J are TRBV5-1 and TRBJ1-1; TRBD1 agrees at 7 bases. The CDR3 sequence is 14 residues long. Germline trimming cut 0 bases from V and 5 bases from J; bases unmatched to any gene: 4. Germline V gene data show CDR1 as SGHRS and CDR2 as YFSETQ. The CDR3 here is CASSLEGAQTEAFF. DNA for the CDR3: TGCGCCAGCAGCTTGGAGGGGGCGCAGACTGAAGCTTTCTTT.

The chain carries TRBV28 and TRBJ1-3; unclear D gene. V lost 7 bases to trimming and J lost 8 bases, with 12 bases between them. Germline-derived CDR1 and CDR2 are MDHEN and SYDVKM. The CDR3 spans 12 residues. CDR3 loop: CASTPGVHTIYF. CDR3 coding DNA: TGTGCCAGCACGCCCGGGGTTCACACCATATATTTT.

The chain recombines TRBV5-1 with TRBJ2-2; the match to TRBD2 covers 9 bases. The ends lost 0 bases at V and 0 bases at J; junction bases unmatched: 0. The CDR3 sequence is 16 residues long. Germline V gives CDR1 SGHRS, CDR2 YFSETQ. CDR3 amino acids: CASSLGTSANTGELFF. CDR3 bases: TGCGCCAGCAGCTTGGGGACTAGCGCGAACACCGGGGAGCTGTTTTTT.

The gene calls are TRBV7-2 and TRBJ2-1, with 8 bases fitting TRBD1. This CDR3 is 14 amino acids long. The V and J ends lost 1 base and 8 bases, in that order; junction bases with no gene match: 4. Germline V gene data show CDR1 as SGHTA and CDR2 as FQGNSA. The CDR3 DNA is TGTGCCAGCAGCTTAGGGACAGGGTTCCATGAGCAGTTCTTC. This encodes CASSLGTGFHEQFF.

The V call is TRBV5-6, the J call TRBJ1-2; no reliable D call. Trimming removed 2 bases at V and 2 bases at J, with 7 bases between. Germline CDR1 and CDR2: SGHDT and YYEEEE. The CDR3 sequence is 13 residues long. The CDR3 DNA reads TGTGCCAGCAGCTTCGCCAGCAACTATGGCTACACCTTC. This translates into CASSFASNYGYTF.

The chain joins TRBV4-3 to TRBJ2-7; TRBD1 matches 8 bases. Germline V gene data show CDR1 as LGHNA and CDR2 as YSLEER. The CDR3 is 15 residues long. V lost 4 bases and J lost 3; bases outside the gene matches: 8. This CDR3 is CASSRTQDRDYEQYF. The CDR3 bases are TGCGCCAGCAGCCGGACCCAGGACAGGGACTACGAGCAGTACTTC.

This clone has more than one count but fewer than ten. The chain uses TRBV7-2 and TRBJ1-2, with TRBD1 matching 9 bases. Germline assignment: CDR1 SGHTA and CDR2 FQGNSA. This CDR3 is built from 13 residues. Trimming cost V 5 bases and J 8 bases; bases outside gene matches: 6. The CDR3 region is CASSPKTGGGYTF. CDR3 nucleotides: TGTGCCAGCAGCCCTAAGACAGGGGGGGGCTACACCTTC.

The V and J genes are TRBV29-1 and TRBJ2-7; D possibly corresponds to TRBD1 (6 bases). The CDR3 totals 16 residues. Per the germline V gene, CDR1 is SQVTM and CDR2 is ANQGSEA. V was clipped by 4 bases and J by 0 bases, with 19 bases between them. The CDR3: CSVVPRGQRPSYEQYF. CDR3 bases: TGCAGCGTTGTTCCCCGAGGACAGAGGCCCTCCTACGAGCAGTACTTC.

The rearrangement joins TRBV4-2 to TRBJ2-2; 8 bases align to TRBD1. The CDR3 runs 14 residues. Unmatched junction bases numbered 10, after V lost 7 bases and J lost 9 bases. Germline lookup yields CDR1 LGHNA and CDR2 YNFKEQ. The CDR3 region is CASTIDRGIRELFF. CDR3 in DNA: TGTGCCAGCACAATAGACAGGGGCATTAGGGAGCTGTTTTTT.

The chain carries TRBV27 and TRBJ2-5; D tentatively fits TRBD1 or TRBD2 (5 bases each). Germline CDR1 reads MNHEY; CDR2 reads SMNVEV (reference sequence). The CDR3 runs 14 residues. The ends were cut back, 5 bases at V and 4 bases at J, with 14 bases in the middle. Here the CDR3 reads CASSIRDGGETQYF. In DNA form, the CDR3 reads TGTGCCAGCAGTATAAGGGACGGAGGAGAGACCCAGTACTTC.

The V call is TRBV2, the J call TRBJ2-7; 8 bases align to TRBD2. CDR1 is SNHLY and CDR2 is FYNNEI in the germline V gene. Trimming at V came to 3 bases and at J to 0 bases, leaving 4 bases not matched to a gene. There are 15 residues in the CDR3. DNA of the CDR3: TGTGCCAGCAGTGAGTTAGCGGGGCACTCCTACGAGCAGTACTTC. Translated, it gives CASSELAGHSYEQYF.

In this sample, this clone turned up a few times. The chain has TRBV4-1 and TRBJ2-7; 8 bases align to TRBD1. V dropped 1 base and J dropped 6; count of bases not matched to a gene: 8. The CDR3 length is 15 residues. Germline V gives CDR1 MGHRA, CDR2 YSYEKL. The CDR3 DNA follows: TGCGCCAGCAGCCAAGGAAATCAGGGGGCTTCCGAGCAGTACTTC. Translating gives CASSQGNQGASEQYF.

This clone was recorded a few times. V and J are TRBV2 and TRBJ2-6; 8 nucleotides match TRBD1. CDR3 length: 14 amino acids. Germline CDR1 and CDR2: SNHLY and FYNNEI. Trimming at V came to 6 bases and at J to 3 bases, leaving 1 base not matched to a gene. The CDR3 bases are TGTGCCAGCAGGGACAGGGTTGGGGCCAACGTCCTGACTTTC. Its translation: CASRDRVGANVLTF. Complete variable domain (other parts from reference TRBV2 and TRBJ2-6): EPEVTQTPSHQVTQMGQEVILRCVPISNHLYFYWYRQILGQKVEFLVSFYNNEISEKSEIFDDQFSVERPDGSNFTLKIRSTKLEDSAMYFCASRDRVGANVLTFGAGSRLTVL.

V is TRBV27 and J is TRBJ2-5, with a tentative D call TRBD1 (5 bases). The J call may be in error: the DNA end matches TRBJ2-7 better. CDR1 and CDR2 (germline): MNHEY, SMNVEV (reference sequence). This CDR3 is 15 amino acids long. The CDR3 region has the DNA TGTGCCAGCAGTCAGAGGACATTGGGCTCCTACGAGCAGTACTTC. This codes for CASSQRTLGSYEQYF.

J is TRBJ2-5 and V is TRBV28; TRBD1 agrees at 7 bases. This CDR3 comprises 15 residues. Germline V gives CDR1 MDHEN, CDR2 SYDVKM. V lost 4 bases, J lost 6 bases, and 11 bases stayed unmatched. The CDR3 sequence is CASSSPSDREKTQYF. CDR3 nucleotide sequence: TGTGCCAGCAGTTCCCCCAGCGACAGGGAAAAGACCCAGTACTTC.

This clone has more than one count but fewer than ten. The chain combines TRBV2 with TRBJ1-2; TRBD1 aligns across 8 bases. V lost 8 bases to trimming and J lost 4 bases; unmatched junction nucleotides: 6. The germline V gene encodes CDR1 SNHLY and CDR2 FYNNEI. The CDR3 sequence is 13 residues long. CDR3 sequence: CASLGQAPYGYTF. As DNA, the CDR3 is TGTGCCAGCCTGGGACAGGCCCCCTATGGCTACACCTTC.

This clone was counted only a few times. The V and J genes are TRBV30 and TRBJ1-4; 8 nucleotides agree with TRBD1. V gave up 1 base and J gave up 6 bases; unmatched junction bases: 13. The CDR3 contains 17 residues. Germline loops: CDR1 GTSNPN, CDR2 SVGIG (reference sequence). CDR3 coding DNA: TGTGCCTGGAGTGATATTGGGCGGACAGGGTTGCATGAAAAACTGTTTTTT. It specifies CAWSDIGRTGLHEKLFF.

The chain employs TRBV6-1 and TRBJ1-3; D remains ambiguous. The CDR3 consists of 15 residues. Trimming stripped 4 bases from V and 0 bases from J, with 10 bases between. Germline V gene data show CDR1 as MNHNS and CDR2 as SASEGT. In DNA form, the CDR3 reads TGTGCCAGCAGTGGGGAGAGGAGCTCTGGAAACACCATATATTTT. Residues: CASSGERSSGNTIYF.